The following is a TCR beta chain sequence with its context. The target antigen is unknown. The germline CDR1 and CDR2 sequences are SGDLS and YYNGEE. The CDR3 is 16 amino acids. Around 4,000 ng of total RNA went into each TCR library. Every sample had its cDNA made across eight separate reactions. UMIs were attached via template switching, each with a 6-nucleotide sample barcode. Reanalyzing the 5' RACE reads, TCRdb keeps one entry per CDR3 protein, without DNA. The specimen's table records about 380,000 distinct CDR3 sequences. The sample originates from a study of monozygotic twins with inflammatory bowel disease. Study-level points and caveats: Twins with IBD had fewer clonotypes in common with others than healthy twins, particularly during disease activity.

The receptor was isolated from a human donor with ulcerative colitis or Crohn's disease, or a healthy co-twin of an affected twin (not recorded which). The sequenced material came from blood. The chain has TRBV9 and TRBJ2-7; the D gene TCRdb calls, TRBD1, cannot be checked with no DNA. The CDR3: CASSVGGTGDSYEQYF.